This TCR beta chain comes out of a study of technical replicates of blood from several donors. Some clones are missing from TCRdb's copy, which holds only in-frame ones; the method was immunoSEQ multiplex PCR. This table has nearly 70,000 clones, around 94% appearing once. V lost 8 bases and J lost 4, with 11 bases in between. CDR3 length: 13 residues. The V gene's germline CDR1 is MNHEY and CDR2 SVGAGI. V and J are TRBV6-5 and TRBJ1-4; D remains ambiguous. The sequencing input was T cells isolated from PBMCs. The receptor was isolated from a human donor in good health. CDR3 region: CASRTQINEKLFF. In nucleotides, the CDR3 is TGTGCCAGCCGAACACAAATTAATGAAAAACTGTTTTTT.